This T cell receptor beta chain derives from a study of T cell responses to AZD1222 COVID-19 vaccine. Libraries were prepared by immunoSEQ multiplex PCR; TCRdb keeps only in-frame clonotypes and omits some of them. In the table there are approximately 100,000 clones, more than 70% of which are singletons. Per germline, CDR1 KGHDR and CDR2 SFDVKD. Trimming stripped 2 bases from V and 0 bases from J, with 9 bases between. The CDR3 length is 15 residues. The rearrangement uses TRBV24-1 and TRBJ1-1; a weak D match, TRBD1 (5 bases). The TCR comes from an adult who received the AZD1222 COVID-19 vaccine. The sample in question was peripheral blood, obtained 28 days after the second AZD1222 dose. CDR3 bases: TGTGCCACCAGTGATTCCGGGGACCTGAACACTGAAGCTTTCTTT. The encoded protein is CATSDSGDLNTEAFF.